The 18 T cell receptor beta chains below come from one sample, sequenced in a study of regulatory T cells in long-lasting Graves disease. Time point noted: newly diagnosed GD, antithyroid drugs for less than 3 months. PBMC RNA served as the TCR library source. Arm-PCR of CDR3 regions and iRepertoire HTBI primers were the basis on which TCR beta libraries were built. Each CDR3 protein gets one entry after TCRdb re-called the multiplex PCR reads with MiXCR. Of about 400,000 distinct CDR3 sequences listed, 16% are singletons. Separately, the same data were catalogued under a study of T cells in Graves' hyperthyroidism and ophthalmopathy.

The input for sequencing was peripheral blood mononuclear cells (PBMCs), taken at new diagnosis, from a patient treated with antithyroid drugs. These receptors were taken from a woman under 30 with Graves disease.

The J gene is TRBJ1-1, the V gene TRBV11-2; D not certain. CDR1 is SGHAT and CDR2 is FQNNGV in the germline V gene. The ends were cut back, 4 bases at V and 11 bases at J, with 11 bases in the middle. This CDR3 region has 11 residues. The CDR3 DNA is TGTGCCAGCAGCTCCGGCGAGGAGGCTTTCTTT. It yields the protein CASSSGEEAFF. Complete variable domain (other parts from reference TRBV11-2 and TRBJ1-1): EAGVAQSPRYKIIEKRQSVAFWCNPISGHATLYWYQQILGQGPKLLIQFQNNGVVDDSQLPKDRFSAERLKGVDSTLKIQPAKLEDSAVYLCASSSGEEAFFGQGTRLTVV.

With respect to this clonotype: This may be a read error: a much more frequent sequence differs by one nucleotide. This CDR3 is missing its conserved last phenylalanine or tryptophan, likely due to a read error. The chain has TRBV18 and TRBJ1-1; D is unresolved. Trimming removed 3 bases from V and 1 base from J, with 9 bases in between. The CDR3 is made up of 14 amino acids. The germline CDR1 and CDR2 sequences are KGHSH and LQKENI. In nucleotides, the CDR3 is TGTGCCAGCTCACCGCGTCCAGGGAACACTGAAGCTTTCTCT. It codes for CASSPRPGNTEAFS.

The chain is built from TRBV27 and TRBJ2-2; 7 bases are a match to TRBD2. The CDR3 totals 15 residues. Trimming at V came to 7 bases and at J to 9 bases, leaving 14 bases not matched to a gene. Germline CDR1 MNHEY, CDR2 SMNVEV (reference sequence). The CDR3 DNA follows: TGTGCCAGCACGGCGGGAGCCCCTGGTGTACGGGAGCTGTTTTTT. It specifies CASTAGAPGVRELFF.

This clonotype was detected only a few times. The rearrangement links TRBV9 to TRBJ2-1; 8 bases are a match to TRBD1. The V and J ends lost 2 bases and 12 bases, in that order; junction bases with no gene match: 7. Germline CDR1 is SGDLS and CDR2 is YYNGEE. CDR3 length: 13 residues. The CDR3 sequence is CASSVTTGTGQFF. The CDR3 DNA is TGTGCCAGCAGCGTTACCACCGGGACAGGGCAGTTCTTC.

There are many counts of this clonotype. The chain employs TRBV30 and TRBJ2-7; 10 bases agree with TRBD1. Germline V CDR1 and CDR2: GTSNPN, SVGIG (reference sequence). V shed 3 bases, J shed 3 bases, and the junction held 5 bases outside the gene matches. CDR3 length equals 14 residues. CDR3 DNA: TGTGCCTGGAGCCGCGGGGACAGGGGCTACGAGCAGTACTTC. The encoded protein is CAWSRGDRGYEQYF.

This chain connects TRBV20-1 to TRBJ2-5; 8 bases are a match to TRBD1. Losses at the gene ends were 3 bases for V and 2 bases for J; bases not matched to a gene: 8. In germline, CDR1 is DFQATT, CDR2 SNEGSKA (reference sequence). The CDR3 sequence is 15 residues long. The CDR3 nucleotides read TGCAGTGCTAGGAGTTACGGGACAGGTCAAGAGACCCAGTACTTC. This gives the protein CSARSYGTGQETQYF.

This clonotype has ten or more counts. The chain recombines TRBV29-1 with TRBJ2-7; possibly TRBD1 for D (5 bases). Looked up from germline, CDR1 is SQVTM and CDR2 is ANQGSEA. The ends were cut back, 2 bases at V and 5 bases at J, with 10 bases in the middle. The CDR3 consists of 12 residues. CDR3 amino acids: CSVETGGHEQYF. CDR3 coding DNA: TGCAGCGTTGAAACAGGCGGCCACGAGCAGTACTTC.

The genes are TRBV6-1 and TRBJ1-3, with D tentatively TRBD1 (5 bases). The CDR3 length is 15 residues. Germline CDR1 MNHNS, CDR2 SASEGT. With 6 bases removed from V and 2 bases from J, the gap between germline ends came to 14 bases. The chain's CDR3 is CASSRRDVPGNTIYF. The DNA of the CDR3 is TGTGCCAGCAGCCGCCGGGACGTCCCTGGAAACACCATATATTTT.

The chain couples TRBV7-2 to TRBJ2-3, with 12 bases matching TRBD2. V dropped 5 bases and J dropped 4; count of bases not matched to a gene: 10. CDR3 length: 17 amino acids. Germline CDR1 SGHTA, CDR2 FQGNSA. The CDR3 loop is CASSRGLAGSKADTQYF. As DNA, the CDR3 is TGTGCCAGCAGCCGTGGACTAGCGGGAAGTAAGGCAGATACGCAGTATTTT.

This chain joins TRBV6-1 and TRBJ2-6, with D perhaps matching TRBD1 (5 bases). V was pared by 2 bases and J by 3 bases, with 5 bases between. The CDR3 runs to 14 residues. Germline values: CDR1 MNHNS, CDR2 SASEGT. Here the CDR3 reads CASSEQGGANVLTF. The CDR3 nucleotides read TGTGCCAGCAGTGAACAGGGTGGGGCCAACGTCCTGACTTTC.

CDR3 coding DNA: TGTGCCAGCACGGGCACTGAAGCTTTCTTT. Amino acids: CASTGTEAFF. V usage is TRBV9 and J usage is TRBJ1-1; no clear D. Germline V gene data show CDR1 as SGDLS and CDR2 as YYNGEE. The CDR3 is 10 residues long. V gave up 6 bases and J gave up 4 bases, with 4 bases separating them. The entire variable domain, with the rest obtained from reference TRBV9 and TRBJ1-1, is as follows: DSGVTQTPKHLITATGQRVTLRCSPRSGDLSVYWYQQSLDQGLQFLIQYYNGEERAKGNILERFSAQQFPDLHSELNLSSLELGDSALYFCASTGTEAFFGQGTRLTVV.

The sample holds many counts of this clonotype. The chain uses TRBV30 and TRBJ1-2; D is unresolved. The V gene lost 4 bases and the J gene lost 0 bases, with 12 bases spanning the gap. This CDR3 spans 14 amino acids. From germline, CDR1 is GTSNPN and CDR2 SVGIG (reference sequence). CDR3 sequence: CAWTVGQTNYGYTF. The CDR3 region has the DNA TGTGCCTGGACGGTAGGGCAAACTAACTATGGCTACACCTTC.

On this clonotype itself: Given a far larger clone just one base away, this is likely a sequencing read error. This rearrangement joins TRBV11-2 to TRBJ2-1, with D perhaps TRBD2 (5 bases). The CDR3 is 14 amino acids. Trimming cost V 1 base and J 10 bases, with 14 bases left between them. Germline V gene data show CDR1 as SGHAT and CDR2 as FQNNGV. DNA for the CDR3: TGTGCCAGCAGCTTAGGTGGCACTGACTACGAGCAGTTCTTC. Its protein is CASSLGGTDYEQFF.

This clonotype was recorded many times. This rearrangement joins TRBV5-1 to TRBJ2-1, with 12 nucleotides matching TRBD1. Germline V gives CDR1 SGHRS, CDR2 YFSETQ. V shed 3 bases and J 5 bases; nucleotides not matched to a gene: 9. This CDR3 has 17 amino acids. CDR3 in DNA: TGCGCCAGCAGCTATCGTCCCGGGACAGGGGGCGACAATGAGCAGTTCTTC. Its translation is CASSYRPGTGGDNEQFF.

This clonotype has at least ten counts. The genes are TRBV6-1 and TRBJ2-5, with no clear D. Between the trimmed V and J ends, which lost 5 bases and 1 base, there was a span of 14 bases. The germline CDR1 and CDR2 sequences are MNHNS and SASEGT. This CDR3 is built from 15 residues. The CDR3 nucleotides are TGTGCCAGCAGTCACGATATAGGGCGCCAAGAGACCCAGTACTTC. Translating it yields CASSHDIGRQETQYF.

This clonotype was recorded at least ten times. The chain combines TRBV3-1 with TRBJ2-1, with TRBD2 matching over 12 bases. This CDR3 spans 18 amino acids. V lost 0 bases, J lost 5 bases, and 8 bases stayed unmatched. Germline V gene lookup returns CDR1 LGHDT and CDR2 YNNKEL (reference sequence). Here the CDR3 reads CASSQEELAGGPDNEQFF. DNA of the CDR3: TGTGCCAGCAGCCAAGAAGAGCTAGCGGGGGGGCCGGACAATGAGCAGTTCTTC.

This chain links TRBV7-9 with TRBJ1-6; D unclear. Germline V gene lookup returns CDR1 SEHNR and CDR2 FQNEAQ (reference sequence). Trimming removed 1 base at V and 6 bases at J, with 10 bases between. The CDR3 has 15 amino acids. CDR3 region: CASSLDGGRNSPLHF. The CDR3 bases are TGTGCCAGCAGCTTAGACGGCGGCCGTAATTCACCCCTCCACTTT. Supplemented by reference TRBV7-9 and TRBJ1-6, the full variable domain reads DTGVSQNPRHKITKRGQNVTFRCDPISEHNRLYWYRQTLGQGPEFLTYFQNEAQLEKSRLLSDRFSAERPKGSFSTLEIQRTEQGDSAMYLCASSLDGGRNSPLHFGNGTRLTVT.

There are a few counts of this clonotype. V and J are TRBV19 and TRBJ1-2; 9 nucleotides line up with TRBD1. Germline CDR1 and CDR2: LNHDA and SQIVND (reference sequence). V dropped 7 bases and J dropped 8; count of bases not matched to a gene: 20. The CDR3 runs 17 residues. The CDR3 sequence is CASTPGQGILGSVGYTF. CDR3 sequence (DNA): TGTGCCAGTACTCCGGGACAGGGTATCCTCGGGTCTGTCGGCTACACCTTC. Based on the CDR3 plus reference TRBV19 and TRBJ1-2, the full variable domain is DGGITQSPKYLFRKEGQNVTLSCEQNLNHDAMYWYRQDPGQGLRLIYYSQIVNDFQKGDIAEGYSVSREKKESFPLTVTSAQKNPTAFYLCASTPGQGILGSVGYTFGSGTRLTVV.